This T cell receptor beta chain is drawn from a study of long-term antiretroviral therapy in people with HIV. Whole-study findings and limits: Pre-ART clonal expansion yielded clones that dominated the repertoire at all time points. Investigators report no available data on ART adherence, viral resistance or therapy changes.

With 1 base removed from V and 5 bases from J, the gap between germline ends came to 14 bases. The germline V gene encodes CDR1 LGHNA and CDR2 YSLEER. The CDR3 has 16 amino acids. They ran version v3.0 of the immunoSEQ assay at survey level. Sequencing was designed to cover 40,000-50,000 T-cell genomes in each sample. The protocol was immunoSEQ multiplex PCR, while the TCRdb copy is restricted to in-frame clones and leaves out a portion. The table includes some 35,000 clones, about four fifths detected once. Of note for this clone: The antigen is undetermined.

People in the study who had HIV all got their treatment in the United States. The sequences come from unsorted PBMCs, collected 3 years after starting antiretroviral therapy. The sequence came from a man aged 50-59 years with HIV. The chain recombines TRBV4-3 with TRBJ2-2; a possible D gene is TRBD1 (6 bases). The chain's CDR3 is CASSQGTPGQTGELFF. In nucleotides, the CDR3 is TGCGCCAGCAGCCAAGGGACTCCCGGACAGACCGGGGAGCTGTTTTTT.